Below, 17 T cell receptor beta chains from the same sample are listed, as sequenced in a study of cytomegalovirus exposure and HLA in healthy donors. Sequencing was performed with immunoSEQ multiplex PCR; in TCRdb, only in-frame clones are kept and a portion is missing. The data show hundreds of thousands of clones, with roughly 90% seen just once and about 12% held by the top ten. Specimen: PBMCs. Receptor source: a man between 18 and 35 years old in good health and CMV-seropositive.

The V and J genes are TRBV5-6 and TRBJ1-1; D remains unclear. Trimming shortened V by 2 bases and J by 0 bases, and 5 bases separated the two germline ends. The CDR3 sequence is 13 residues long. Germline V gene sequence: CDR1 SGHDT, CDR2 YYEEEE. The chain's CDR3 is CASSFPLNTEAFF. Written as DNA, the CDR3 is TGTGCCAGCAGCTTCCCGTTGAACACTGAAGCTTTCTTT.

The rearrangement uses TRBV6-6 and TRBJ2-4; D is ambiguous. Deletions cut 2 bases from V and 0 bases from J, with 11 bases between. CDR3 length: 16 amino acids. Germline lookup yields CDR1 MNHNY and CDR2 SVGAGI (reference sequence). Here the CDR3 DNA reads TGTGCCAGCAGTTACCGGACGGTTCTAGCCAAAAACATTCAGTACTTC. Its protein product is CASSYRTVLAKNIQYF.

The rearrangement uses TRBV2 and TRBJ2-7, with 9 bases fitting TRBD2. The ends lost 1 base at V and 1 base at J; junction bases unmatched: 14. The CDR3 runs to 19 residues. Germline lookup yields CDR1 SNHLY and CDR2 FYNNEI. The CDR3 spells CASSEEAGGWGASSYEQYF. The CDR3 DNA is TGTGCCAGCAGTGAAGAAGCGGGAGGTTGGGGGGCCAGTTCCTACGAGCAGTACTTC.

V usage is TRBV4-2 and J usage is TRBJ2-7, with 16 bases matching TRBD2. The trim removed 3 bases at V and 5 bases at J, leaving 7 bases unmatched. Germline V CDR1 and CDR2: LGHNA, YNFKEQ. The CDR3 is 17 residues long. This CDR3 is CASSHPGLAGGYHEQYF. CDR3 nucleotides: TGTGCCAGCAGCCATCCGGGACTAGCGGGAGGGTACCACGAGCAGTACTTC.

The chain combines TRBV18 with TRBJ1-1; TRBD1 is a possible D gene (5 bases). Trimming pared 4 bases from V and 1 base from J, leaving 7 bases between. The germline V gene encodes CDR1 KGHSH and CDR2 LQKENI. The CDR3 has 13 residues. CDR3 sequence (DNA): TGTGCCAGCTCACAAGGGACGAACACTGAAGCTTTCTTT. Translation gives CASSQGTNTEAFF.

The chain has TRBV7-2 and TRBJ2-1; D may be TRBD2 (6 bases). V was trimmed by 4 bases and J by 7 bases, leaving 17 bases between them. The CDR3 runs 15 residues. Germline V gives CDR1 SGHTA, CDR2 FQGNSA. The CDR3 nucleotides are TGTGCCAGCAGCTCCCCTGGGGGGTATGGTAATGAGCAGTTCTTC. This sequence encodes CASSSPGGYGNEQFF.

This chain joins TRBV27 and TRBJ2-3; 7 bases line up with TRBD2. The CDR3 length is 17 residues. CDR1 and CDR2 (germline): MNHEY, SMNVEV (reference sequence). Trimming took 5 bases from V and 3 from J; bases not matched to a gene: 14. The chain's CDR3 is CASSPGGRAGGTDTQYF. The CDR3 bases are TGTGCCAGCAGTCCTGGTGGGAGGGCCGGGGGGACAGATACGCAGTATTTT.

This chain links TRBV28 with TRBJ2-1; no clear D. The CDR3 covers 13 residues. CDR1 is MDHEN, CDR2 SYDVKM, per germline. V was shortened by 3 bases and J by 5 bases, with 8 bases between the two germline ends. CDR3 DNA sequence: TGTGCCAGCAGTTTGTACAGAGACAATGAGCAGTTCTTC. It translates to CASSLYRDNEQFF.

This clone came up a few times. This rearrangement joins TRBV7-3 to TRBJ2-2; no clear D. There are 14 residues in the CDR3. Germline V lookup: CDR1 SGHTA, CDR2 FQGTGA. Trimming left V 5 bases short and J 4 bases short, with 11 bases between. CDR3 residues: CASSHRPSTGELFF. The CDR3 DNA reads TGTGCCAGCAGCCACCGACCATCCACCGGGGAGCTGTTTTTT.

The V call is TRBV7-9, the J call TRBJ1-2, with TRBD1 matching over 12 bases. CDR1 SEHNR and CDR2 FQNEAQ come from the germline V gene (reference sequence). The CDR3 has 15 residues. V was clipped by 5 bases and J by 3 bases; unmatched bases: 4. This CDR3 is CASSLGQGAYYGYTF. The CDR3 bases are TGTGCCAGCAGCCTGGGACAGGGGGCTTACTATGGCTACACCTTC.

This clone was recorded only once. The chain employs TRBV4-3 and TRBJ2-7; D gene unclear. The CDR3 consists of 15 residues. CDR1 LGHNA and CDR2 YSLEER come from the germline V gene. Trimming took 0 bases from V and 6 from J, leaving 15 bases between them. CDR3 in DNA: TGCGCCAGCAGCCAAGAATTTCCGGTTAGGGTCGAGCAGTACTTC. It codes for CASSQEFPVRVEQYF.

The V and J genes are TRBV7-6 and TRBJ2-1; D gene uncertain. The length of the CDR3 is 11 residues. Trimming pared 8 bases from V and 6 bases from J, leaving 8 bases between. Germline V lookup: CDR1 SGHVS, CDR2 FNYEAQ. CDR3 DNA: TGTGCCAGCGGAATGTTCAATGAGCAGTTCTTC. This codes for CASGMFNEQFF.

The chain uses TRBV28 and TRBJ1-5; 10 nucleotides match TRBD1. J lost 6 bases, V lost 5 bases, and 10 bases had no gene match. The V gene's germline CDR1 is MDHEN and CDR2 SYDVKM. This CDR3 comprises 16 residues. CDR3 protein: CASSPLTGGLGQPQHF. CDR3 nucleotide sequence: TGTGCCAGCAGTCCTTTGACAGGGGGCTTGGGTCAGCCCCAGCATTTT.

The chain has TRBV7-8 and TRBJ2-7; no definite D call. The CDR3 has 14 residues. V lost 5 bases, J lost 5 bases, and 16 bases lay in between. Germline V lookup: CDR1 SGHVS, CDR2 FQNEAQ. CDR3 sequence reads: CASSPRSGLHEQYF. In nucleotides, the CDR3 is TGTGCCAGCAGCCCTCGGTCTGGGCTTCACGAGCAGTACTTC.

The chain links TRBV27 to TRBJ1-5; D is ambiguous. The CDR3 has 13 residues. The V end was cut by 3 bases, the J end by 4 bases, with 7 bases between. In germline, CDR1 is MNHEY, CDR2 SMNVEV (reference sequence). DNA for the CDR3: TGTGCCAGCAGTTTGCCGGGGAATCAGCCCCAGCATTTT. This gives the protein CASSLPGNQPQHF.

This chain links TRBV7-9 with TRBJ1-2; 8 positions agree with TRBD1. CDR3 length: 14 amino acids. Germline loops: CDR1 SEHNR, CDR2 FQNEAQ (reference sequence). V shed 5 bases and J 4 bases; nucleotides not matched to a gene: 6. The CDR3 spells CASSKLDRAYGYTF. Written as DNA, the CDR3 is TGTGCCAGCAGCAAACTGGACAGGGCCTATGGCTACACCTTC.

The chain links TRBV28 to TRBJ2-2; D gene ambiguous. Germline assignment: CDR1 MDHEN and CDR2 SYDVKM. The CDR3 covers 13 residues. V gave up 8 bases and J gave up 2 bases, with 9 bases separating them. The CDR3 bases are TGTGCCAGCGGCCGAAGAAACACCGGGGAGCTGTTTTTT. It encodes CASGRRNTGELFF.